Listed below are T cell receptor beta chains from one sample, sequenced in a study of Siglec-9 on CD8 T cells in melanoma. Here immunoSEQ multiplex PCR was the method, and the copy in TCRdb shows in-frame clones only, minus some. The data hold roughly 35,000 clones, with around 82% observed a single time. Sample: Siglec-9- CD8+ T cells sorted from blood. The receptor set was obtained from a human donor in good health. Both conserved end residues are part of each CDR3. D genes are given only for firm matches. Some rows mark clone size as missing; the rest say once, few, many or name a class of expanded clone.

d_gene: .; j_gene: TRBJ2-7; v_gene: TRBV19; abundance: .; CDR3aa: CASSIMPGAYEQYF; CDR3nt: TGTGCCAGTAGTATAATGCCGGGAGCCTACGAGCAGTACTTC
d_gene: TRBD2; j_gene: TRBJ2-1; v_gene: TRBV4-1; abundance: .; CDR3aa: CASSQGWRERSPYNEQFF; CDR3nt: TGCGCCAGCAGCCAAGGGTGGCGGGAGCGATCCCCCTACAATGAGCAGTTCTTC
d_gene: .; j_gene: TRBJ2-1; v_gene: TRBV28; abundance: .; CDR3aa: CASSLFLGVPDNEQFF; CDR3nt: TGTGCCAGCAGTTTATTTTTGGGGGTCCCGGACAATGAGCAGTTCTTC
d_gene: .; j_gene: TRBJ1-3; v_gene: TRBV7-6; abundance: .; CDR3aa: CASSQGSGSGNTIYF; CDR3nt: TGTGCCAGCAGCCAGGGAAGCGGCTCTGGAAACACCATATATTTT
d_gene: TRBD1; j_gene: TRBJ1-2; v_gene: TRBV5-1; abundance: .; CDR3aa: CASSQTGDGYTF; CDR3nt: TGCGCCAGCAGCCAGACAGGGGATGGCTACACCTTC
d_gene: .; j_gene: TRBJ2-1; v_gene: TRBV25-1; abundance: .; CDR3aa: CASSAGALENEQFF; CDR3nt: TGTGCCAGCAGTGCCGGGGCGTTAGAGAATGAGCAGTTCTTC
d_gene: .; j_gene: TRBJ2-1; v_gene: TRBV18; abundance: .; CDR3aa: CASSDRPSYNEQFF; CDR3nt: TGTGCCAGCTCAGACAGACCCTCCTACAATGAGCAGTTCTTC
d_gene: .; j_gene: TRBJ1-5; v_gene: TRBV19; abundance: .; CDR3aa: CATEPPGQPQHF; CDR3nt: TGTGCCACGGAGCCGCCAGGTCAGCCCCAGCATTTT
d_gene: .; j_gene: TRBJ2-7; v_gene: TRBV29-1; abundance: .; CDR3aa: CSVEVPGYEQYF; CDR3nt: TGCAGCGTTGAAGTCCCTGGGTACGAGCAGTACTTC
d_gene: .; j_gene: TRBJ2-1; v_gene: TRBV6-4; abundance: .; CDR3aa: CASSDSVGDNGEQFF; CDR3nt: TGTGCCAGCAGTGACTCGGTGGGGGATAATGGGGAGCAGTTCTTC
d_gene: TRBD2; j_gene: TRBJ2-5; v_gene: TRBV27; abundance: .; CDR3aa: CASSLGLAGEQYF; CDR3nt: TGTGCCAGCAGTCTAGGACTAGCGGGTGAGCAGTACTTC
d_gene: .; j_gene: TRBJ2-2; v_gene: TRBV11-2; abundance: .; CDR3aa: CASSLGVIGGTNTGELFF; CDR3nt: TGTGCCAGCAGCTTAGGTGTGATTGGCGGGACAAACACCGGGGAGCTGTTTTTT
d_gene: TRBD1; j_gene: TRBJ2-7; v_gene: TRBV19; abundance: .; CDR3aa: CASSTGQGGYYEQYF; CDR3nt: TGTGCCAGTAGTACCGGACAGGGGGGCTACTACGAGCAGTACTTC
d_gene: .; j_gene: TRBJ2-7; v_gene: TRBV27; abundance: .; CDR3aa: CASSSYEQYF; CDR3nt: TGTGCCAGCAGCTCCTACGAGCAGTACTTC
d_gene: .; j_gene: TRBJ1-6; v_gene: TRBV30; abundance: .; CDR3aa: CAWSVGRLLDSPLHF; CDR3nt: TGTGCCTGGAGCGTCGGCAGGCTCCTTGATTCACCCCTCCACTTT
d_gene: .; j_gene: TRBJ1-1; v_gene: TRBV11-2; abundance: .; CDR3aa: CASSLGPGTEAFF; CDR3nt: TGTGCCAGCAGCTTAGGGCCGGGCACTGAAGCTTTCTTT
d_gene: .; j_gene: TRBJ1-4; v_gene: TRBV7-9; abundance: .; CDR3aa: CASSRTVQIGNEKLFF; CDR3nt: TGTGCCAGCAGCCGGACAGTCCAAATTGGTAATGAAAAACTGTTTTTT
d_gene: .; j_gene: TRBJ1-1; v_gene: TRBV2; abundance: .; CDR3aa: CASSEARGETEAFF; CDR3nt: TGTGCCAGCAGTGAGGCCAGGGGTGAGACTGAAGCTTTCTTT
d_gene: .; j_gene: TRBJ2-1; v_gene: TRBV28; abundance: .; CDR3aa: CASSLLLSNEQFF; CDR3nt: TGTGCCAGCAGTTTGCTCCTAAGTAATGAGCAGTTCTTC
d_gene: .; j_gene: TRBJ2-3; v_gene: TRBV9; abundance: once; CDR3aa: CASSRYGGTDTQYF; CDR3nt: TGTGCCAGCAGCAGGTACGGAGGCACAGATACGCAGTATTTT
d_gene: .; j_gene: TRBJ2-7; v_gene: TRBV4-1; abundance: .; CDR3aa: CASSQVRGPYEQYF; CDR3nt: TGCGCCAGCAGCCAAGTAAGGGGTCCCTACGAGCAGTACTTC
d_gene: .; j_gene: TRBJ2-1; v_gene: TRBV6-5; abundance: .; CDR3aa: CASTIGGAYNEQFF; CDR3nt: TGTGCCAGCACCATAGGCGGGGCCTACAATGAGCAGTTCTTC
d_gene: .; j_gene: TRBJ1-1; v_gene: TRBV11-1; abundance: .; CDR3aa: CASSPTRGAVTEAFF; CDR3nt: TGTGCCAGCAGCCCCACTCGGGGGGCGGTTACTGAAGCTTTCTTT
d_gene: TRBD1; j_gene: TRBJ2-7; v_gene: TRBV11-3; abundance: few; CDR3aa: CASSTPQGTYEQYF; CDR3nt: TGTGCCAGCAGCACCCCACAGGGGACCTACGAGCAGTACTTC
d_gene: .; j_gene: TRBJ2-2; v_gene: TRBV4-1; abundance: .; CDR3aa: CASSAQENTGELFF; CDR3nt: TGCGCCAGCAGCGCACAGGAGAACACCGGGGAGCTGTTTTTT
d_gene: .; j_gene: TRBJ2-5; v_gene: TRBV4-2; abundance: once; CDR3aa: CASSQDGGKETQYF; CDR3nt: TGTGCCAGCAGCCAAGATGGTGGGAAGGAGACCCAGTACTTC
d_gene: TRBD1; j_gene: TRBJ1-6; v_gene: TRBV5-1; abundance: few; CDR3aa: CASSLAQGGNSPLHF; CDR3nt: TGCGCCAGCAGCTTGGCTCAGGGGGGGAATTCACCCCTCCACTTT
d_gene: TRBD2; j_gene: TRBJ2-1; v_gene: TRBV5-1; abundance: .; CDR3aa: CASSWGLVENNEQFF; CDR3nt: TGCGCCAGCAGCTGGGGACTAGTTGAAAACAATGAGCAGTTCTTC
d_gene: .; j_gene: TRBJ2-7; v_gene: TRBV5-1; abundance: .; CDR3aa: CASSSTPGIIGDEQYF; CDR3nt: TGCGCCAGCAGCTCCACCCCCGGGATTATAGGCGACGAGCAGTACTTC
d_gene: .; j_gene: TRBJ1-1; v_gene: TRBV25-1; abundance: few; CDR3aa: CASSDSLGGDTEAFF; CDR3nt: TGTGCCAGCAGTGATTCCCTGGGGGGGGACACTGAAGCTTTCTTT
d_gene: TRBD1; j_gene: TRBJ2-3; v_gene: TRBV6-4; abundance: .; CDR3aa: CASSDGQGADTQYF; CDR3nt: TGTGCCAGCAGTGACGGACAGGGGGCAGATACGCAGTATTTT
d_gene: .; j_gene: TRBJ2-7; v_gene: TRBV29-1; abundance: .; CDR3aa: CSVLRDYEQYF; CDR3nt: TGCAGCGTACTAAGGGACTACGAGCAGTACTTC
d_gene: TRBD2; j_gene: TRBJ2-1; v_gene: TRBV28; abundance: once; CDR3aa: CASRLLAGGWNEQFF; CDR3nt: TGTGCCAGCCGTTTACTAGCGGGAGGGTGGAATGAGCAGTTCTTC
d_gene: TRBD1; j_gene: TRBJ2-1; v_gene: TRBV19; abundance: .; CDR3aa: CASSTWTGSADNEQFF; CDR3nt: TGTGCCAGTAGTACCTGGACAGGGTCGGCCGATAATGAGCAGTTCTTC
d_gene: .; j_gene: TRBJ2-7; v_gene: TRBV6-1; abundance: .; CDR3aa: CATRPGTSEYEQYF; CDR3nt: TGTGCCACCCGCCCCGGGACATCGGAATACGAGCAGTACTTC
d_gene: .; j_gene: TRBJ1-4; v_gene: TRBV28; abundance: .; CDR3aa: CASSPAGPTNEKLFF; CDR3nt: TGTGCCAGCAGCCCGGCGGGCCCAACTAATGAAAAACTGTTTTTT
d_gene: TRBD1; j_gene: TRBJ2-7; v_gene: TRBV4-1; abundance: .; CDR3aa: CASSLSGTEGREQYF; CDR3nt: TGCGCCAGCAGCTTATCCGGGACAGAGGGTAGGGAGCAGTACTTC
d_gene: .; j_gene: TRBJ1-6; v_gene: TRBV6-6; abundance: few; CDR3aa: CASSSPGNNSPLHF; CDR3nt: TGTGCCAGCAGCTCCCCGGGGAATAATTCACCCCTCCACTTT
d_gene: .; j_gene: TRBJ1-1; v_gene: TRBV28; abundance: .; CDR3aa: CASSLLTENTEAFF; CDR3nt: TGTGCCAGCAGCCTACTTACAGAAAACACTGAAGCTTTCTTT
d_gene: TRBD1; j_gene: TRBJ1-1; v_gene: TRBV10-3; abundance: .; CDR3aa: CAISDWDRDNTEAFF; CDR3nt: TGTGCCATCAGTGATTGGGACAGGGATAACACTGAAGCTTTCTTT
d_gene: .; j_gene: TRBJ1-2; v_gene: TRBV7-2; abundance: once; CDR3aa: CASDFRSTYGYTF; CDR3nt: TGTGCCAGCGACTTTAGGTCAACGTATGGCTACACCTTC
d_gene: .; j_gene: TRBJ2-1; v_gene: TRBV4-2; abundance: .; CDR3aa: CASSQAIAGNEQFF; CDR3nt: TGTGCCAGCAGCCAAGCTATCGCGGGGAATGAGCAGTTCTTC
d_gene: TRBD1; j_gene: TRBJ2-7; v_gene: TRBV27; abundance: .; CDR3aa: CASRPGQHSYEQYF; CDR3nt: TGTGCCAGCAGGCCGGGACAGCACTCCTACGAGCAGTACTTC
d_gene: .; j_gene: TRBJ2-3; v_gene: TRBV27; abundance: .; CDR3aa: CASSFLDSWDTQYF; CDR3nt: TGTGCCAGCAGTTTTCTGGACAGTTGGGATACGCAGTATTTT
d_gene: TRBD1; j_gene: TRBJ1-1; v_gene: TRBV11-3; abundance: .; CDR3aa: CASRGQGDPEAFF; CDR3nt: TGTGCCAGCAGGGGACAGGGGGACCCAGAAGCTTTCTTT
d_gene: TRBD2; j_gene: TRBJ2-2; v_gene: TRBV6-5; abundance: .; CDR3aa: CASSQRGGVGELFF; CDR3nt: TGTGCCAGCAGTCAACGGGGGGGAGTGGGGGAGCTGTTTTTT
d_gene: TRBD2; j_gene: TRBJ2-3; v_gene: TRBV28; abundance: .; CDR3aa: CASAHGVAGSADTQYF; CDR3nt: TGTGCCAGCGCCCACGGGGTAGCGGGATCAGCAGATACGCAGTATTTT
d_gene: TRBD2; j_gene: TRBJ2-7; v_gene: TRBV6-5; abundance: .; CDR3aa: CASSYSAAGVAYEQYF; CDR3nt: TGTGCCAGCAGTTACTCCGCGGCGGGGGTCGCCTACGAGCAGTACTTC
d_gene: TRBD2; j_gene: TRBJ2-5; v_gene: TRBV13; abundance: .; CDR3aa: CASSLASGGPVQETQYF; CDR3nt: TGTGCCAGCAGCTTAGCTAGCGGGGGGCCCGTACAAGAGACCCAGTACTTC
d_gene: .; j_gene: TRBJ2-3; v_gene: TRBV29-1; abundance: .; CDR3aa: CSVGDISTDTQYF; CDR3nt: TGCAGCGTTGGCGACATCAGCACAGATACGCAGTATTTT
d_gene: .; j_gene: TRBJ1-5; v_gene: TRBV19; abundance: .; CDR3aa: CASSSGTSNQPQHF; CDR3nt: TGTGCCAGTAGTTCAGGGACGAGCAATCAGCCCCAGCATTTT
d_gene: .; j_gene: TRBJ2-1; v_gene: TRBV29-1; abundance: .; CDR3aa: CSVLRNEQFF; CDR3nt: TGCAGCGTTTTACGGAATGAGCAGTTCTTC
d_gene: .; j_gene: TRBJ1-5; v_gene: TRBV28; abundance: once; CDR3aa: CASSLFRGNQPQHF; CDR3nt: TGTGCCAGCAGTTTGTTCCGGGGAAATCAGCCCCAGCATTTT
d_gene: .; j_gene: TRBJ1-2; v_gene: TRBV2; abundance: few; CDR3aa: CASRTPRPGGYTF; CDR3nt: TGTGCCAGCAGGACACCCCGTCCCGGTGGCTACACCTTC
d_gene: .; j_gene: TRBJ1-5; v_gene: TRBV15; abundance: .; CDR3aa: CATSRPDFSNQPQHF; CDR3nt: TGTGCCACCAGCAGACCAGACTTTAGCAATCAGCCCCAGCATTTT
d_gene: TRBD1; j_gene: TRBJ2-5; v_gene: TRBV27; abundance: .; CDR3aa: CASSFRQGEETQYF; CDR3nt: TGTGCCAGCAGTTTCAGGCAGGGGGAAGAGACCCAGTACTTC
d_gene: TRBD2; j_gene: TRBJ2-3; v_gene: TRBV19; abundance: .; CDR3aa: CASSIGPTSGSVADTQYF; CDR3nt: TGTGCCAGTAGTATAGGCCCGACTAGCGGGAGTGTTGCAGATACGCAGTATTTT
d_gene: .; j_gene: TRBJ1-4; v_gene: TRBV7-9; abundance: .; CDR3aa: CASSQNNRRLNEKLFF; CDR3nt: TGTGCCAGCAGCCAAAACAACAGAAGACTTAATGAAAAACTGTTTTTT